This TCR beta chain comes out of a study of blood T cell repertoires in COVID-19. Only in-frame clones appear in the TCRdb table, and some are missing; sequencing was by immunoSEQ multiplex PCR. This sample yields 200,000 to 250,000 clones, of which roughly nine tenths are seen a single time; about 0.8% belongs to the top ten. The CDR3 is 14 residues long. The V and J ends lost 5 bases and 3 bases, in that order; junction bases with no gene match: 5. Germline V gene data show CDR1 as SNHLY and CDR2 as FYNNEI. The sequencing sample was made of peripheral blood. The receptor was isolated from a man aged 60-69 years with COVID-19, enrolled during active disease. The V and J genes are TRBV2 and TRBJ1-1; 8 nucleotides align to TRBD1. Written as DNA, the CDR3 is TGTGCCAGCAGTAGGGTCAGGGGGCACACTGAAGCTTTCTTT. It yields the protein CASSRVRGHTEAFF.